The rows below give T cell receptor beta chains drawn from one sample of a study of cytomegalovirus exposure and HLA in healthy donors. Clones were read by immunoSEQ multiplex PCR, and TCRdb kept only the in-frame ones, dropping some. This table lists about 130,000 clones. Specimen: PBMCs. The source of these receptors is a man younger than 40 in good health and CMV-seronegative. The CDR3 runs from the conserved cysteine through the conserved F or W. The order of the fields is D gene, J gene, V gene, CDR3 DNA, CDR3 protein. The D gene is left open where the match is weak.

>NA|TRBJ2-7|TRBV13
TGTGCCAGCAGCTTCCGAACGGGAGTTTACGAGCAGTACTTC
CASSFRTGVYEQYF
>TRBD2|TRBJ2-3|TRBV7-9
TGTGCCAGCAGCTTAGCGAAGGTAGCGGGAGTGAGGGTCCCAGATACGCAGTATTTT
CASSLAKVAGVRVPDTQYF
>NA|TRBJ2-4|TRBV30
TGTGCCTGGACCACCGGAGCCAAAAACATTCAGTACTTC
CAWTTGAKNIQYF
>TRBD2|TRBJ2-5|TRBV5-1
TGCGCCAGCAGCTCGAGCGTTCCGGGACTAGCTGGGGAGACCCAGTACTTC
CASSSSVPGLAGETQYF
>NA|TRBJ2-1|TRBV4-3
TGCGCCAGCAGCCAAGATCGAGCGGAACCCGGGGGTGAGCAGTTCTTC
CASSQDRAEPGGEQFF
>NA|TRBJ2-1|TRBV4-1
TGCGCCAGCAGCCAAGCACTCGTGGATGAGCAGTTCTTC
CASSQALVDEQFF
>NA|TRBJ1-5|TRBV2
TGTGCCAGCAGTGAGATGGAGGGGCGCAATCAGCCCCAGCATTTT
CASSEMEGRNQPQHF
>TRBD2|TRBJ2-7|TRBV29-1
TGCAGCGTTTCGGGACTAGCGGGAGGGCCGGGGCTCGAGCAGTACTTC
CSVSGLAGGPGLEQYF
>NA|TRBJ2-7|TRBV5-1
TGCGCCAGCAGCTTGGGACAGAGCTCCTACGAGCAGTACTTC
CASSLGQSSYEQYF
>TRBD1|TRBJ1-2|TRBV18
TGTGCCAGCTCACCTCTTGACAGGGTCACTAACTATGGCTACACCTTC
CASSPLDRVTNYGYTF
>NA|TRBJ1-6|TRBV4-1
TGCGCCAGCAGCCAATCTACCTTATCCCCCCTCCACTTT
CASSQSTLSPLHF
>NA|TRBJ2-1|TRBV2
TGTGCCAGCAGCAGGGGCTCAAGCTCCTACAATGAGCAGTTCTTC
CASSRGSSSYNEQFF
>TRBD1|TRBJ2-5|TRBV6-5
TGTGCCAGCAGCAGCGGACAGGGCGTTGTGCGGACCCAGTACTTC
CASSSGQGVVRTQYF
>TRBD1|TRBJ2-7|TRBV4-1
TGCGCCAGCAGCCAAGCCGGGACAGGGGCCTACGAGCAGTACTTC
CASSQAGTGAYEQYF
>NA|TRBJ1-1|TRBV15
TGTGCCACCAGCAGAGACGTCAGGGGCTGGGGCACTGAAGCTTTCTTT
CATSRDVRGWGTEAFF
>NA|TRBJ2-7|TRBV10-3
TGTGCCATCAGTGTTACAGCTGATTACGAGCAGTACTTC
CAISVTADYEQYF
>NA|TRBJ1-4|TRBV19
TGTGCCAGTACCAGACTCCAGGGAGGAGGAGAAAAACTGTTTTTT
CASTRLQGGGEKLFF
>TRBD1|TRBJ1-5|TRBV15
TGTGCCACCAGCAGCTCCCCATCCGGACAGGGGAGCAATCAGCCCCAGCATTTT
CATSSSPSGQGSNQPQHF
>NA|TRBJ2-7|TRBV4-1
TGCGCCAGCAGCCAAGATTTGGACTTTAAACCCTACGAGCAGTACTTC
CASSQDLDFKPYEQYF
>TRBD1|TRBJ2-6|TRBV10-1
TGCGCCAGCAGAGCCGGGACAGGATTCTCTGGGGCCAACGTCCTGACTTTC
CASRAGTGFSGANVLTF
>NA|TRBJ2-7|TRBV7-2
TGTGCCAGCAGCTTAGTAGGGGGAGGGACCTACGAGCAGTACTTC
CASSLVGGGTYEQYF
>TRBD1|TRBJ2-1|TRBV4-1
TGCGCCAGCAGCGGACAGGGTTACAATGAGCAGTTCTTC
CASSGQGYNEQFF
>TRBD1|TRBJ2-3|TRBV4-1
TGCGCCAGCAGCCAGAAGACAGGGGGTGGTGCAGATACGCAGTATTTT
CASSQKTGGGADTQYF
>TRBD1|TRBJ1-2|TRBV15
TGTGCCACCAGCAGCCAGACAGGGATGAGCGGCTACACCTTC
CATSSQTGMSGYTF
>NA|TRBJ2-1|TRBV7-9
TGTGCCAGCAGCCTGGGGGGACCTTACAATGAGCAGTTCTTC
CASSLGGPYNEQFF
>TRBD2|TRBJ2-2|TRBV11-2
TGTGCCAGCAGCTTAGATGGACTAGCGGGAGACACCGGGGAGCTGTTTTTT
CASSLDGLAGDTGELFF
>TRBD1|TRBJ1-2|TRBV29-1
TGCAGCGTGGAAACCCTGGACAGGGTTAACTATGGCTACACCTTC
CSVETLDRVNYGYTF
>TRBD2|TRBJ2-5|TRBV4-1
TGCGCCAGCAGCCCCCGGACTAGCGGGGCGTCTCAAGAGACCCAGTACTTC
CASSPRTSGASQETQYF
>NA|TRBJ1-1|TRBV5-1
TGCGCCAGCAGCTTGGCCTATGGACTTTCGAACACTGAAGCTTTCTTT
CASSLAYGLSNTEAFF
>NA|TRBJ1-1|TRBV5-1
TGCGCCAGCAGCTTGGCACAGAATATGAACACTGAAGCTTTCTTT
CASSLAQNMNTEAFF
>TRBD2|TRBJ2-7|TRBV6-6
TGTGCCAGCAGTTACTCCGGGACTAGCGGCTACGAGCAGTACTTC
CASSYSGTSGYEQYF
>NA|TRBJ2-1|TRBV5-1
TGCGCCAGCAACAAAATTACTCCGTTGGGCGGGCCGAATGAGCAGTTCTTC
CASNKITPLGGPNEQFF
>TRBD1|TRBJ1-2|TRBV2
TGTGCCAGTGGGACAGCTGCTAACTATGGCTACACCTTC
CASGTAANYGYTF
>TRBD2|TRBJ2-1|TRBV5-4
TGTGCCAGCAGCTTGGACAGCGGGAGGCCAGGGAATGAGCAGTTCTTC
CASSLDSGRPGNEQFF
>NA|TRBJ2-1|TRBV7-9
TGTGCCAGCAGCGTGGGGAGAAGCTCCTACAATGAGCAGTTCTTC
CASSVGRSSYNEQFF
>NA|TRBJ1-5|TRBV5-6
TGTGCCAGCAGCTCAGGGGACAATCAGCCCCAGCATTTT
CASSSGDNQPQHF
>TRBD1|TRBJ1-2|TRBV5-4
TGTGCCAGCAGCTGGGACAGGGATCGCTACTATGGCTACACCTTC
CASSWDRDRYYGYTF
>TRBD1|TRBJ2-2|TRBV28
TGTGCCAGCAGTTTCCCCGTGACAGGGAGCCTATCCCCGAACACCGGGGAGCTGTTTTTT
CASSFPVTGSLSPNTGELFF
>NA|TRBJ2-3|TRBV19
TGTGCCAGTAGTATACGGGGGGATACGCAGTATTTT
CASSIRGDTQYF
>NA|TRBJ2-7|TRBV5-1
TGCGCCAGCAGCTTTAGTTCTACCTACGAGCAGTACTTC
CASSFSSTYEQYF
>TRBD2|TRBJ2-1|TRBV29-1
TGCAGCGGAAGGCCGGGACTAGCCTACAATGAGCAGTTCTTC
CSGRPGLAYNEQFF
>TRBD1|TRBJ1-5|TRBV5-6
TGTGCCAGCAGCCTATCCCGGGACAGCGTTCCCCAGCATTTT
CASSLSRDSVPQHF
>TRBD2|TRBJ2-1|TRBV11-2
TGTGCCAGCAGCTTCCTACGGACGCGGGACTACGACAATGAGCAGTTCTTC
CASSFLRTRDYDNEQFF
>NA|TRBJ1-5|TRBV4-1
TGCGCCAGCAGCCAAAAGACAGGCAACAATCAGCCCCAGCATTTT
CASSQKTGNNQPQHF
>NA|TRBJ1-6|TRBV6-1
TGTGCCAGCAGTGAAGGGGTAGGGAGTATGTCACCCCTCCACTTT
CASSEGVGSMSPLHF
>TRBD1|TRBJ1-1|TRBV18
TGTGCCAGCTCACCACCAGGCAGGGGGCTTAACACTGAAGCTTTCTTT
CASSPPGRGLNTEAFF
>NA|TRBJ2-6|TRBV29-1
TGCAGCGTTGACGGAGACTCTGGGGCCAACGTCCTGACTTTC
CSVDGDSGANVLTF
>NA|TRBJ1-1|TRBV6-5
TGTGCCAGCAGTTACCAGGCAGGGCCCATGAACACTGAAGCTTTCTTT
CASSYQAGPMNTEAFF
>NA|TRBJ2-1|TRBV28
TGTGCCAGCAGCCGGACAGGGGGACTAGCATATGAGCAGTTCTTC
CASSRTGGLAYEQFF
>NA|TRBJ2-2|TRBV5-1
TGCGCCAGCAGCTTGAGGTCTATGGACACGAACACCGGGGAGCTGTTTTTT
CASSLRSMDTNTGELFF
>TRBD2|TRBJ2-5|TRBV29-1
TGCAGCGTTGTGGGACTAGCGGAGACCCAGTACTTC
CSVVGLAETQYF
>TRBD2|TRBJ2-7|TRBV6-6
TGTGCCAGCAGTTCAACAGTTAGCGGGAGGACCCACGAGCAGTACTTC
CASSSTVSGRTHEQYF
>TRBD1|TRBJ1-1|TRBV5-6
TGTGCCAGCAGCTCCGGGACAGGGGTCATGAACACTGAAGCTTTCTTT
CASSSGTGVMNTEAFF
>TRBD2|TRBJ2-5|TRBV7-8
TGTGCCAGCAGCGAGGGACTAGCCGGCGAGACCCAGTACTTC
CASSEGLAGETQYF
>TRBD2|TRBJ2-3|TRBV15
TGTGCCACCAGCAGAGCACCGGGACTAGACACAGATACGCAGTATTTT
CATSRAPGLDTDTQYF
>TRBD1|TRBJ1-6|TRBV25-1
TGTGCCAGCAGTGAATGGGGACAGCTAAATTCACCCCTCCACTTT
CASSEWGQLNSPLHF
>NA|TRBJ2-7|TRBV28
TGTGCCAGCAGTTTCGGGACTTCCCAGGAGCAGTACTTC
CASSFGTSQEQYF
>NA|TRBJ2-1|TRBV28
TGTGCCAGCAGTCGGGACACCGCCCGTGAGCAGTTCTTC
CASSRDTAREQFF
>NA|TRBJ2-7|TRBV19
TGTGCCAGTAGTCCGTCGGTTAGCCTACCCTACGAGCAGTACTTC
CASSPSVSLPYEQYF